One and the same sample provided the 10 T cell receptor beta chains below, sequenced in a study of preoperative IRX-2 immunotherapy in early breast cancer (dated by TCRdb to between 2018 and 2021). The method behind the library was the immunoSEQ multiplex PCR assay. Drawn from immuneACCESS, this table holds only the in-frame rearrangements with V and J called that TCRdb kept. Clones are partly lost; checked studies trace under half to an unresolved V gene and leave the rest unexplained. The sample profile shows around 2,900 clones; under 85% of them were found once. Roughly 7.8% of the sample rests with the top ten. What the treatment or condition label conveys for this sample: preoperative locoregional IRX-2 cytokine immunotherapy. The sequencing used tumor tissue, collected after IRX-2 immunotherapy. The receptor source for this set is a human donor with breast cancer.

The gene calls are TRBV6-8 and TRBJ2-3; TRBD2 matches at 11 bases. The CDR3 is made up of 15 amino acids. CDR1 MNHGY and CDR2 SAAAGT come from the germline V gene. V gave up 5 bases and J gave up 2 bases; unmatched junction bases: 3. The CDR3 loop reads CASSPSGGFTDTQYF. In DNA form, the CDR3 reads TGTGCCAGCAGTCCTAGCGGGGGGTTCACAGATACGCAGTATTTT.

This chain connects TRBV6-8 to TRBJ2-7; 12 nucleotides align to TRBD1. The CDR3 totals 16 residues. The J segment lost 0 bases and the V segment lost 10 bases, leaving 10 bases of the junction unmatched. Germline V gene lookup returns CDR1 MNHGY and CDR2 SAAAGT. The CDR3 protein is CAISVPGQGASYEQYF. The CDR3 DNA follows: TGTGCCATCAGCGTACCGGGACAGGGGGCCTCCTACGAGCAGTACTTC.

The gene calls are TRBV6-8 and TRBJ2-1, with 7 bases identical to TRBD2. Germline V gene lookup returns CDR1 MNHGY and CDR2 SAAAGT. CDR3 length: 13 amino acids. V was clipped by 2 bases and J by 10 bases; unmatched bases: 5. The CDR3 coding sequence is TGTGCCAGCAGTTACAGACGCGGGGGAGAGCAGTTCTTC. Its translation is CASSYRRGGEQFF.

V usage is TRBV5-1 and J usage is TRBJ2-7; TRBD1 aligns across 8 bases. The germline V gene encodes CDR1 SGHRS and CDR2 YFSETQ. This CDR3 contains 14 residues. Unmatched junction bases numbered 5, after V lost 4 bases and J lost 2 bases. The CDR3 loop reads CASSPTGQAYEQYV. As DNA, the CDR3 is TGCGCCAGCAGCCCGACGGGACAGGCCTACGAGCAGTACGTC.

The chain links TRBV6-8 to TRBJ1-2; 7 nucleotides match TRBD1. CDR1 and CDR2 from the germline V gene are MNHGY and SAAAGT. The V gene end was trimmed by 9 bases and the J gene end by 13 bases; junction bases not matched to a gene: 17. This CDR3 is 13 amino acids long. DNA of the CDR3: TGTGCCAGTATATCCGGGACAGATTATGGCGGCACCTTC. Protein product: CASISGTDYGGTF.

This sequence joins TRBV6-7 and TRBJ1-1, with D hard to call. TRBV6-7 is an open reading frame whose function is uncertain. Trimming removed 4 bases at V and 1 base at J, with 1 base between. The CDR3 runs to 11 residues. CDR3 DNA: TGTGCCAGCAGTTCGAACACTGAAGCTTTCTTT. Translating gives CASSSNTEAFF.

This clone was recorded once. The CDR3 bases are TGTGCCAGCAGTTTACCAGCCTCTGGGGCCAACGTCCTGACTTTC. As protein: CASSLPASGANVLTF. The chain combines TRBV28 with TRBJ2-6; D gene uncertain. Germline CDR1 MDHEN, CDR2 SYDVKM. The CDR3 runs to 15 residues. V shed 2 bases and J shed 0 bases, with 5 bases lying between them.

The chain couples TRBV6-8 to TRBJ2-1; TRBD2 matches at 14 bases. CDR3 length: 16 residues. Germline V CDR1 and CDR2: MNHGY, SAAAGT. J lost 4 bases, V lost 5 bases, and 4 bases had no gene match. CDR3 in amino acids: CASSRLAGGLYNEQFF. CDR3 DNA sequence: TGTGCCAGCAGTCGACTAGCGGGGGGGCTGTACAATGAGCAGTTCTTC.

The V and J genes are TRBV11-1 and TRBJ2-1; possibly TRBD1 for D (6 bases). The length of the CDR3 is 15 residues. Germline V gene lookup returns CDR1 SGHAT and CDR2 FQDESV (reference sequence). V lost 5 bases and J lost 0, with 11 bases in between. CDR3 nucleotides: TGTGCCAGCAGCCAATTACAGGGCTCCTACAATGAGCAGTTCTTC. It specifies CASSQLQGSYNEQFF.

There are a few counts of this clone. This chain links TRBV6-8 with TRBJ1-1, with D possibly TRBD1 on 5 matching bases. Trimming cost V 6 bases and J 1 base, with 12 bases left between them. From germline, CDR1 is MNHGY and CDR2 SAAAGT. This CDR3 has 14 residues. The CDR3 protein is CASSWEGQNTEAFF. For the CDR3, the DNA is TGTGCCAGCAGCTGGGAGGGGCAGAACACTGAAGCTTTCTTT.